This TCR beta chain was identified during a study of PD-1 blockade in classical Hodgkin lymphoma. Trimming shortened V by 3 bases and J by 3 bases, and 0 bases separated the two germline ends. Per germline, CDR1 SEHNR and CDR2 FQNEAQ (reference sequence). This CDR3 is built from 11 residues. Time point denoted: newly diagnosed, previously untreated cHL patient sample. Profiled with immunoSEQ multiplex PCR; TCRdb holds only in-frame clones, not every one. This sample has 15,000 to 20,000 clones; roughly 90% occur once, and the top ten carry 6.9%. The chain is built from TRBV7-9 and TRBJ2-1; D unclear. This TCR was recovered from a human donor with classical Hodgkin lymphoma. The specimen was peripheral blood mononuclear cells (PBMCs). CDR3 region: CASSFYNEQFF. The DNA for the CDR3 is TGTGCCAGCAGCTTCTACAATGAGCAGTTCTTC.